What follows describes a single TCR beta chain. Generated by immunoSEQ multiplex PCR, the TCRdb table keeps only in-frame clones and is missing some. Of hundreds of thousands of clones listed, about 89% are singletons. The record originates from a study of shared T cell receptors in the human thymus. This CDR3 spans 11 amino acids. Germline assignment: CDR1 MNHEY and CDR2 SVGAGI. V was pared by 8 bases and J by 7 bases, with 12 bases between. Another study also made use of these data, one on human thymus T cells. That paper states: Related work found strong thymic repertoire overlap between unrelated individuals.

The sample taken for sequencing was thymocytes. The clonotype comes from a boy in the first two years of life with a congenital heart defect. This sequence joins TRBV6-5 and TRBJ2-7, with a tentative D call TRBD2 (6 bases). For the CDR3, the DNA is TGTGCCAGCCTGGGAGGCAATGAGCAGTACTTC. Its translation: CASLGGNEQYF.